This is a list of T cell receptor beta chains from one sample in a study of blood T cell repertoires in COVID-19. TCRdb's copy holds only in-frame clones and misses some; the assay was immunoSEQ multiplex PCR. The sample holds around 140,000 clones, 75% to 90% seen once. The sample taken for sequencing was PBMCs or T cells enriched from blood (not recorded which). The receptors were sampled from a woman in her thirties or forties who had been exposed to COVID-19. Both conserved end residues are part of each CDR3. Each record gives: clone size, V gene, D gene, J gene, CDR3 protein, CDR3 DNA. A D gene is named only where the DNA matches it firmly. Clone size, where shown, is once, few, many, or a class for clones that have expanded.

.	TRBV28	.	TRBJ2-7	CASSFSGDSYEQYF	TGTGCCAGCAGTTTTAGCGGAGATTCCTACGAGCAGTACTTC
.	TRBV2	.	TRBJ2-3	CATSSALQVTQYF	TGTGCCACCTCTAGCGCACTTCAGGTTACGCAGTATTTT
.	TRBV18	.	TRBJ2-7	CASSPLAFSYEQYF	TGTGCCAGCTCACCACTGGCATTTTCCTACGAGCAGTACTTC
once	TRBV19	.	TRBJ1-1	CASNRGRATEAFF	TGTGCCAGTAATAGGGGCCGGGCCACTGAAGCTTTCTTT
once	TRBV11-2	.	TRBJ2-2	CASSLSGDSPGNTGELFF	TGTGCCAGCAGCTTAAGTGGGGACTCTCCGGGGAACACCGGGGAGCTGTTTTTT
.	TRBV6-2/TRBV6-3	.	TRBJ2-1	CASSRDMYNEQFF	TGTGCCAGCAGCCGCGACATGTACAATGAGCAGTTCTTC
.	TRBV19	.	TRBJ1-1	CASGKYREGTEAFF	TGTGCCAGTGGGAAGTACAGGGAAGGCACTGAAGCTTTCTTT
.	TRBV5-1	TRBD1	TRBJ2-3	CASSPNPTGAGTDTQYF	TGCGCCAGCAGCCCCAACCCGACAGGGGCCGGCACAGATACGCAGTATTTT
.	TRBV5-1	TRBD1	TRBJ2-3	CASSLNGQGRTDTQYF	TGCGCCAGCAGCTTAAACGGACAGGGGCGTACAGATACGCAGTATTTT
.	TRBV7-9	.	TRBJ1-4	CASSRQTTNEKLFF	TGTGCCAGCAGCCGACAAACAACTAATGAAAAACTGTTTTTT
.	TRBV6-4	.	TRBJ1-1	CASSPSGNTEAFF	TGTGCCAGCAGTCCCTCCGGGAACACTGAAGCTTTCTTT
.	TRBV9	TRBD2	TRBJ2-6	CASSVAGGTTSGANVLTF	TGTGCCAGCAGCGTAGCGGGGGGAACAACCTCTGGGGCCAACGTCCTGACTTTC
.	TRBV3-1/TRBV3-2	.	TRBJ2-7	CASSTGFYEQYF	TGTGCCAGCAGTACCGGTTTTTACGAGCAGTACTTC
.	TRBV29-1	.	TRBJ1-3	CSVEGRGSGNTIYF	TGCAGCGTTGAAGGTCGGGGCTCTGGAAACACCATATATTTT
.	TRBV19	.	TRBJ2-5	CASSETGISHETQYF	TGTGCCAGTAGTGAAACCGGGATCTCCCACGAGACCCAGTACTTC
.	TRBV2	TRBD1	TRBJ1-4	CASILDREGDEKLFF	TGTGCCAGCATCCTAGACAGGGAAGGAGATGAAAAACTGTTTTTT
.	TRBV23-1	.	TRBJ2-3	CANLRGRGPDTQYF	TGCGCCAACTTAAGAGGACGGGGTCCAGATACGCAGTATTTT
.	TRBV19	.	TRBJ1-2	CASSETGTGAGYGYTF	TGTGCCAGTAGTGAAACCGGGACTGGGGCGGGCTATGGCTACACCTTC
.	TRBV9	.	TRBJ2-5	CASSPDLGTQYF	TGTGCCAGCAGCCCCGACTTGGGGACCCAGTACTTC
.	TRBV3-1/TRBV3-2	.	TRBJ2-7	CASSGPLGSYEQYF	TGTGCCAGCAGCGGACCACTCGGGAGCTACGAGCAGTACTTC